Below are 23 T cell receptor beta chains sequenced from a single sample in a study of lymphopenia after photon versus proton radiotherapy. The table came from immunoSEQ multiplex PCR; TCRdb's copy has only in-frame clones and leaves some out. This table has about 8,000 clones, roughly nine tenths appearing once. The sample was peripheral blood, taken from a patient treated with photon-based radiotherapy. These receptor sequences come from an older woman with pancreatic cancer.

The chain carries TRBV5-4 and TRBJ1-5; TRBD1 might be the D (5 bases). Trimming left V 0 bases short and J 0 bases short, with 10 bases between. Germline lookup yields CDR1 SGHNT and CDR2 YYREEE (reference sequence). The CDR3 has 16 amino acids. The CDR3 DNA sequence: TGTGCCAGCAGCTTGGAGCCAGGGAATAGCAATCAGCCCCAGCATTTT. Translation gives CASSLEPGNSNQPQHF.

CDR3 amino acids: CSVDKTGSNEQFF. The CDR3 coding sequence is TGCAGCGTTGACAAGACAGGGAGCAATGAGCAGTTCTTC. This sequence joins TRBV29-1 and TRBJ2-1; 7 positions match TRBD1. Germline values: CDR1 SQVTM, CDR2 ANQGSEA. This CDR3 has 13 amino acids. V lost 3 bases to trimming and J lost 6 bases; unmatched junction nucleotides: 5.

The chain has TRBV28 and TRBJ2-5; weak D call: TRBD1 (6 bases). CDR3 size: 14 residues. Trimming took 5 bases from V and 5 from J, leaving 15 bases between them. The germline CDR1 and CDR2 sequences are MDHEN and SYDVKM. In nucleotides, the CDR3 is TGTGCCAGCAGTCCGCCAGGGGTGGGTGAGACCCAGTACTTC. Its protein is CASSPPGVGETQYF.

The rearrangement uses TRBV19 and TRBJ1-1; 12 bases align to TRBD1. CDR1 and CDR2 (germline): LNHDA, SQIVND (reference sequence). This CDR3 has 16 amino acids. V dropped 7 bases and J dropped 0; count of bases not matched to a gene: 6. CDR3 protein: CASKPGTGGLNTEAFF. CDR3 coding DNA: TGTGCCAGTAAACCCGGGACAGGGGGCTTGAACACTGAAGCTTTCTTT.

This chain connects TRBV12-2 to TRBJ2-3; TRBD2 is taken as the D call from the table, unchecked against the DNA. TRBV12-2 represents a pseudogene. CDR3 length: 17 amino acids. The CDR3 loop is CASRFPGGPYSTDTQYF. Written as DNA, the CDR3 is TGTGCAAGTCGCTTCCCGGGAGGGCCTTATTCCACAGATACGCAGTATTTT.

The chain has TRBV10-3 and TRBJ2-5; 12 bases agree with TRBD2. Germline CDR1 and CDR2: ENHRY and SYGVKD. This CDR3 is 17 amino acids long. V was pared by 2 bases and J by 2 bases, with 6 bases of the junction left unmatched. CDR3 sequence (DNA): TGTGCCATCAGTGAGGCGCTAGCGGGAGGGGTTCAAGAGACCCAGTACTTC. Translating gives CAISEALAGGVQETQYF.

The chain uses TRBV7-8 and TRBJ2-7; a weak D match, TRBD1 (5 bases). Germline V gene lookup returns CDR1 SGHVS and CDR2 FQNEAQ. The germline V and J ends were trimmed by 1 base and 2 bases, with 9 bases remaining between them. The CDR3 extends over 14 amino acids. CDR3 region: CASSLVQGTYEQYF. Here the CDR3 DNA reads TGTGCCAGCAGCTTAGTTCAGGGTACCTACGAGCAGTACTTC.

This clone showed up just a few times. V gene TRBV27 combines with J gene TRBJ1-2; TRBD1 aligns across 7 bases. Trimming at V came to 2 bases and at J to 8 bases, leaving 5 bases not matched to a gene. Germline CDR1 is MNHEY and CDR2 is SMNVEV (reference sequence). CDR3 length: 13 amino acids. The CDR3 DNA reads as TGTGCCAGCAGTTTAATGGGACAGCCAGGCTACACCTTC. It yields the protein CASSLMGQPGYTF.

The chain is built from TRBV19 and TRBJ2-6, with no clear D. V lost 2 bases and J lost 0, with 5 bases in between. Germline V gene sequence: CDR1 LNHDA, CDR2 SQIVND (reference sequence). The CDR3 is 15 residues long. Here the CDR3 DNA reads TGTGCCAGTAGTATAACTGACTCTGGGGCCAACGTCCTGACTTTC. This encodes CASSITDSGANVLTF.

The chain carries TRBV12-5 and TRBJ1-1, with TRBD1 as a possible D gene (5 bases). In germline, CDR1 is LGHNT, CDR2 FRNRAP. Trimming shortened V by 0 bases and J by 1 base, and 12 bases separated the two germline ends. The CDR3 totals 16 residues. The CDR3 nucleotides read TGTGCTAGTGGTTTGGTAGATTATGGACAGAACACTGAAGCTTTCTTT. Its protein product is CASGLVDYGQNTEAFF.

The J gene is TRBJ1-1, the V gene TRBV18, with D possibly matching TRBD1 (5 bases). This CDR3 region has 16 residues. Germline V lookup: CDR1 KGHSH, CDR2 LQKENI. Trimming shortened V by 1 base and J by 4 bases, and 16 bases separated the two germline ends. The CDR3 sequence: CASSPLGGIGGTEAFF. CDR3 coding DNA: TGTGCCAGCTCACCACTGGGGGGAATTGGCGGCACTGAAGCTTTCTTT. Drawing the rest from reference TRBV18 and TRBJ1-1, the complete variable domain is NAGVMQNPRHLVRRRGQEARLRCSPMKGHSHVYWYRQLPEEGLKFMVYLQKENIIDESGMPKERFSAEFPKEGPSILRIQQVVRGDSAAYFCASSPLGGIGGTEAFFGQGTRLTVV.

J is TRBJ2-7 and V is TRBV7-9, with no clear D. This CDR3 contains 15 residues. Germline CDR1 is SEHNR and CDR2 is FQNEAQ (reference sequence). Trimming took off 1 base at V and 0 bases at J, with 10 bases between the two ends. The CDR3 DNA is TGTGCCAGCAGCTTAGTATCCGGTCGCTCCTACGAGCAGTACTTC. Translating gives CASSLVSGRSYEQYF.

The J gene is TRBJ2-3, the V gene TRBV7-3, with D unclear. V was trimmed by 2 bases and J by 0 bases, leaving 9 bases between them. The length of the CDR3 is 15 residues. Germline lookup yields CDR1 SGHTA and CDR2 FQGTGA. This CDR3 reads CASSLGSSSTDTQYF. As DNA, the CDR3 is TGTGCCAGCAGCTTAGGCTCCTCTAGCACAGATACGCAGTATTTT. Full variable domain (outside the CDR3, taken from reference TRBV7-3 and TRBJ2-3): GAGVSQTPSNKVTEKGKYVELRCDPISGHTALYWYRQSLGQGPEFLIYFQGTGAADDSGLPNDRFFAVRPEGSVSTLKIQRTERGDSAVYLCASSLGSSSTDTQYFGPGTRLTVL.

The gene calls are TRBV4-1 and TRBJ1-1; D gene ambiguous. The V and J ends lost 5 bases and 1 base respectively, with 14 bases between them. CDR1 and CDR2 from the germline V gene are MGHRA and YSYEKL. This CDR3 region has 15 residues. This CDR3 is CASSSQYSRNTEAFF. The DNA of the CDR3 is TGCGCCAGCAGCTCTCAATACTCCAGGAACACTGAAGCTTTCTTT.

The J gene is TRBJ2-7, the V gene TRBV5-1; TRBD1 agrees at 8 bases. The CDR3 length is 15 residues. Germline values: CDR1 SGHRS, CDR2 YFSETQ. The ends lost 0 bases at V and 6 bases at J; junction bases unmatched: 8. The CDR3 nucleotides read TGCGCCAGCAGCTTGGCGCCAGGGGGCTCAGGCGAGCAGTACTTC. Protein: CASSLAPGGSGEQYF.

The gene calls are TRBV4-1 and TRBJ2-1, with a possible D match to TRBD1 (5 bases). The CDR3 sequence is 14 residues long. Germline-derived CDR1 and CDR2 are MGHRA and YSYEKL. Between the trimmed V and J ends, which lost 3 bases and 2 bases, there was a span of 8 bases. DNA for the CDR3: TGCGCCAGCAGCCAGCCAGGGACCTACAATGAGCAGTTCTTC. This encodes CASSQPGTYNEQFF.

The DNA for the CDR3 is TGCAGCGTTGAAGAGGGGACAGGGAGGCGCAAGACCCAGTACTTC. Residues: CSVEEGTGRRKTQYF. This sequence joins TRBV29-1 and TRBJ2-5; 9 bases agree with TRBD1. Trimming cost V 0 bases and J 6 bases; bases outside gene matches: 8. Germline CDR1 is SQVTM and CDR2 is ANQGSEA. There are 15 residues in the CDR3.

The chain carries TRBV19 and TRBJ2-1; TRBD2 matches at 10 bases. The CDR3 spans 13 residues. The V and J ends lost 6 bases and 7 bases, in that order; junction bases with no gene match: 3. CDR1 and CDR2 from the germline V gene are LNHDA and SQIVND (reference sequence). The chain's CDR3 is CASRKLAGNEQFF. The CDR3 DNA is TGTGCCAGTAGAAAACTAGCGGGAAATGAGCAGTTCTTC.

This clone was detected only once. The chain employs TRBV9 and TRBJ2-2; 8 nucleotides line up with TRBD2. This CDR3 contains 15 residues. Germline V lookup: CDR1 SGDLS, CDR2 YYNGEE. Trimming at V came to 4 bases and at J to 4 bases, leaving 6 bases not matched to a gene. Written as DNA, the CDR3 is TGTGCCAGCAGCCCCGGGGGGGTAGGCACCGGGGAGCTGTTTTTT. As protein: CASSPGGVGTGELFF.

This rearrangement joins TRBV28 to TRBJ1-2, with TRBD1 as a possible D gene (5 bases). V gave up 7 bases and J gave up 2 bases, with 26 bases separating them. The germline V gene has CDR1 MDHEN and CDR2 SYDVKM. The CDR3 length is 18 residues. The CDR3 sequence: CASTAAGSLLVGNYGYTF. DNA for the CDR3: TGTGCCAGCACCGCGGCAGGGTCGTTACTCGTAGGCAACTATGGCTACACCTTC.

V usage is TRBV28 and J usage is TRBJ2-5; 7 bases match TRBD1. CDR1 and CDR2 from the germline V gene are MDHEN and SYDVKM. CDR3 length equals 14 residues. Trimming took 3 bases from V and 6 from J; bases not matched to a gene: 7. The CDR3 protein is CASSFWQGEKTQYF. In DNA, the CDR3 is TGTGCCAGCAGTTTTTGGCAGGGGGAAAAGACCCAGTACTTC.

The V call is TRBV4-3, the J call TRBJ2-5; 12 nucleotides agree with TRBD1. The germline V gene has CDR1 LGHNA and CDR2 YSLEER. CDR3 length equals 15 residues. Germline trimming cut 3 bases from V and 5 bases from J; bases unmatched to any gene: 4. CDR3 bases: TGCGCCAGCAGCCAGGGACAGGGGGCTGGGGAGACCCAGTACTTC. Residues: CASSQGQGAGETQYF.

The chain has TRBV4-3 and TRBJ1-2; D remains ambiguous. V lost 2 bases and J lost 4, with 14 bases in between. This CDR3 region has 15 residues. Germline-derived CDR1 and CDR2 are LGHNA and YSLEER. The CDR3 region is CASSQRGRPIYGYTF. The CDR3 DNA reads TGCGCCAGCAGCCAACGTGGCAGGCCTATCTATGGCTACACCTTC.